These 7 T cell receptor beta chains originate from one sample sequenced in a study. TCRdb independently ran MiXCR on the RT-PCR reads; one entry per CDR3 protein. The sample consists of about 680,000 distinct CDR3 sequences, approximately 15% of them appearing once. Sample: memory CD4+ T cells from blood. These TCRs come from a female donor in good health, serving as a healthy control.

This clonotype was found a few times. The chain recombines TRBV27 with TRBJ2-7; D possibly corresponds to TRBD2 (6 bases). This CDR3 is 14 amino acids long. Germline CDR1 MNHEY, CDR2 SMNVEV (reference sequence). V was shortened by 4 bases and J by 2 bases, with 12 bases between the two germline ends. The CDR3 here is CASSWDFSTYEQYF. For the CDR3, the DNA is TGTGCCAGCAGTTGGGACTTTTCTACCTACGAGCAGTACTTC.

Ten or more counts support this clonotype. V gene TRBV6-5 combines with J gene TRBJ1-1; no definite D call. The CDR3 consists of 15 residues. Germline values: CDR1 MNHEY, CDR2 SVGAGI. V was trimmed by 0 bases and J by 3 bases, leaving 11 bases between them. The CDR3 coding sequence is TGTGCCAGCAGTTACTCGAAAACAGACTACACTGAAGCTTTCTTT. This translates into CASSYSKTDYTEAFF.

This rearrangement joins TRBV18 to TRBJ2-2; TRBD1 matches 7 bases. The CDR3 sequence is 16 residues long. Trimming removed 3 bases from V and 4 bases from J; junction bases left unmatched: 8. Germline CDR1 KGHSH, CDR2 LQKENI. CDR3 DNA sequence: TGTGCCAGCTCACCTGGGACAGCCCGGGGCACCGGGGAGCTGTTTTTT. Protein product: CASSPGTARGTGELFF.

This clonotype appeared once. The chain couples TRBV6-2 or TRBV6-3 to TRBJ2-1, with 8 bases identical to TRBD2. The length of the CDR3 is 15 residues. Per germline, CDR1 MNHEY and CDR2 SVGEGT. The junction had 5 bases not matched to a gene; V was cut back by 6 bases and J by 1 base. Here the CDR3 reads CASRDGRGSYNEQFF. The CDR3 DNA reads as TGTGCCAGCAGGGACGGGAGGGGGTCCTACAATGAGCAGTTCTTC.

The V gene is TRBV5-1, the J gene TRBJ1-1; D may be TRBD1 (6 bases). The CDR3 contains 15 residues. V was clipped by 0 bases and J by 5 bases, with 14 bases between them. Germline V lookup: CDR1 SGHRS, CDR2 YFSETQ. This CDR3 is CASSLGAAGATEAFF. In DNA form, the CDR3 reads TGCGCCAGCAGCTTGGGTGCGGCAGGGGCGACTGAAGCTTTCTTT.

V is TRBV20-1 and J is TRBJ2-7, with 12 nucleotides matching TRBD2. Per the germline V gene, CDR1 is DFQATT and CDR2 is SNEGSKA (reference sequence). V lost 7 bases, J lost 7 bases, and 11 bases stayed unmatched. The CDR3 has 14 amino acids. DNA for the CDR3: TGCAGTGTTTCGACTAGCGGGAGTCATCGGGAGCAGTACTTC. Protein product: CSVSTSGSHREQYF.

This clonotype was detected a few times. This chain links TRBV6-5 with TRBJ1-1; 7 bases match TRBD1. Germline CDR1 reads MNHEY; CDR2 reads SVGAGI. V lost 4 bases and J lost 1; bases outside the gene matches: 15. The CDR3 spans 18 residues. CDR3 in DNA: TGTGCCAGCAGTTTTAGGGGGCGCTCGACAGGGAAGAACACTGAAGCTTTCTTT. It specifies CASSFRGRSTGKNTEAFF.